The present TCR beta chain was sequenced within a study of identifying expanded T cells in peripheral blood. Collection occurred without any documented infections or immune events in donors. This CDR3 comprises 14 residues. V shed 8 bases, J shed 4 bases, and the junction held 6 bases outside the gene matches. CDR1 is LNHNV and CDR2 is YYDKDF in the germline V gene (reference sequence). The protocol was immunoSEQ multiplex PCR, while the TCRdb copy is restricted to in-frame clones and leaves out a portion. The data show some 76,000 clones, roughly nine tenths seen once. Input material: blood. The sequence was obtained from a person aged 18 to 70 in good health. The chain is built from TRBV15 and TRBJ2-2; the match to TRBD1 covers 8 bases. The CDR3 sequence: CATSRTGITGELFF. The CDR3 DNA sequence: TGTGCCACCTCTAGGACAGGGATCACCGGGGAGCTGTTTTTT.